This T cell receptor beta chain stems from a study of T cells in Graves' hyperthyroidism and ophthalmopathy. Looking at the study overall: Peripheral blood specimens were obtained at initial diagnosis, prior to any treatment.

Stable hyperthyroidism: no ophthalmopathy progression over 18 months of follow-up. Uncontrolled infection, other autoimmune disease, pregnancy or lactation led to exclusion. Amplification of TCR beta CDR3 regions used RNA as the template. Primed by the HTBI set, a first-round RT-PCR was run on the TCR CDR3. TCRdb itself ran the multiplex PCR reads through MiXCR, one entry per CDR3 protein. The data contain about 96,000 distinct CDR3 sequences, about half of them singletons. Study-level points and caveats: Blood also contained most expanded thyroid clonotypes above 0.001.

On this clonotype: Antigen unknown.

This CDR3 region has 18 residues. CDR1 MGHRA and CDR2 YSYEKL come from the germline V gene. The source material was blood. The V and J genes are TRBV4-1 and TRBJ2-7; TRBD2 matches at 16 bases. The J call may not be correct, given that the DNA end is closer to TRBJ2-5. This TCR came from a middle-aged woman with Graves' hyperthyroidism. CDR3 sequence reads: CASSPGTSGRGLGETQYF. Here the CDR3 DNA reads TGCGCCAGCAGCCCAGGGACTAGCGGGAGGGGATTAGGAGAGACCCAGTACTTC.